The clone carrying this T cell receptor beta chain has more than one count but fewer than ten. These data originate in a study of blood T cells in healthy people across ages. Each sample used at least 6.5 million PBMCs. A J-beta primer mix and a sample-barcoded 5' primer were used in a second PCR of about 6 to 12 cycles. TCRdb reanalysed the 5' RACE reads using MiXCR and keeps one entry per CDR3 protein. The sample shows about 1.4 million distinct CDR3 sequences, approximately 63% of them seen only once. The CDR3 spans 15 residues. The V segment lost 8 bases and the J segment 7 bases; nucleotides outside the gene matches: 9. The germline V gene has CDR1 MGHRA and CDR2 YSYEKL.

The clonotype comes from a man between 18 and 35 years old in good health. The chain carries TRBV4-1 and TRBJ2-1, with 12 bases aligning to TRBD2. Sequencing input: blood. CDR3 sequence reads: CASVSGLAGWNEQFF. CDR3 nucleotide sequence: TGCGCCAGCGTTAGCGGACTAGCGGGATGGAATGAGCAGTTCTTC.